Below, one T cell receptor (beta chain) is given with its context. This sample is drawn from a study of blood T cell repertoires in COVID-19. In the study overall: Acute and convalescent COVID-19 specimens originated in the United States, Italy and Spain. T cells, B-cell-depleted T cells, or PBMCs provided the cDNA or gDNA that served as material.

CDR3 length: 12 residues. V dropped 6 bases and J dropped 3; count of bases not matched to a gene: 0. Germline CDR1 is MDHEN and CDR2 is SYDVKM. Enrollees, about 18 to 89 years old, lived in 24 US areas. As handled by the study authors: Amplification from reference gene primers served as the basis for estimated nucleated cell counts. TCRdb's table, derived via immunoSEQ multiplex PCR, lists solely in-frame clones and lacks some. V and J calls and clone size follow that table, whereas D and trimming were derived from the DNA. The repertoire holds 250,000 to 350,000 clones, roughly 89% seen once, with 3.5% to 4.5% in the top ten.

Sample: PBMCs or T cells enriched from blood (not recorded which). The sequence came from a woman aged 18-35 years with acute COVID-19. The rearrangement links TRBV28 to TRBJ2-7; 9 nucleotides match TRBD1. CDR3 DNA sequence: TGTGCCAGCAGGGGACAGGGCTACGAGCAGTACTTC. This sequence encodes CASRGQGYEQYF.